This T cell receptor (beta chain) emerged from a study of sequential checkpoint blockade in melanoma. Study-wide background: Both treatment sequences were followed by maintenance nivolumab. Over 20 patients had matched tumor biopsies before treatment and at week 13 after nivolumab or ipilimumab alone.

The table came from immunoSEQ multiplex PCR; TCRdb's copy has only in-frame clones and leaves some out. The sample holds under 3,000 clones, about a quarter seen once. Treatment here: randomized to nivolumab then ipilimumab (arm A) or the reverse (arm B). No patient had prior DNA-damaging chemotherapy. V dropped 0 bases and J dropped 1; count of bases not matched to a gene: 12. The CDR3 is made up of 19 amino acids. CDR1 MGHRA and CDR2 YSYEKL come from the germline V gene. The rearrangement joins TRBV4-1 to TRBJ2-7, with 10 bases aligning to TRBD2. The sample in question was tumor tissue (inferred from file names), obtained from a patient given nivolumab and ipilimumab in sequence. The TCR sequence derives from a human donor with melanoma. In DNA, the CDR3 is TGCGCCAGCAGCCAAGATCCCCCAACTAGCGGGGTGCTTTCCTACGAGCAGTACTTC. Residues: CASSQDPPTSGVLSYEQYF.